This TCR beta chain was sequenced during a study of CD8 T cells in Susac syndrome. CDR3 length: 14 residues. The germline gives CDR1 SGHRS, CDR2 YFSETQ. Trimming pared 4 bases from V and 7 bases from J, leaving 17 bases between. RNA amounts of 0.5 to 1 ug underwent reverse transcription with random hexamers. Using its own MiXCR run on the immunoSEQ multiplex PCR reads, TCRdb lists one record per CDR3 protein. The sample shows 210,000 or so distinct CDR3 sequences, about 95% of them seen only once. The origin of this receptor is a human donor with Susac syndrome. V gene TRBV5-1 combines with J gene TRBJ1-2, with D tentatively TRBD1 (6 bases). Sequencing was performed on CD4+ T cells from PBMCs. The CDR3 coding sequence is TGCGCCAGCAGCCCTTCAGAGGGGGTCGGTGGCTACACCTTC. This codes for CASSPSEGVGGYTF.